The TCR beta chain under discussion was sequenced for a study of molecular identifiers for immune sequencing clone quantification. TCRdb itself ran the PCR reads through MiXCR, one entry per CDR3 protein. The table has about half a million distinct CDR3 sequences, about 20% seen once. This clonotype was recorded a few times. Source material for naive CD8 libraries was roughly 17,000 to 1,100,000 sorted cells, with 10%, 30% or 50% RNA. This CDR3 is 15 amino acids long. V gave up 6 bases and J gave up 5 bases, with 19 bases separating them. Material for sequencing was naive CD8+ T cells from blood, with Jurkat cell RNA spiked in. Subset indicated: FACS-sorted CD8+CD4-CCR7+CD45RA+ naive T cells. The J gene is TRBJ1-1, the V gene TRBV12-3 or TRBV12-4; no firm D call. The source is a human donor in good health. Some libraries in this study had Jurkat cell RNA spiked in. The CDR3 region has the DNA TGTGCCAGCAGCCCACTGGGAACACGAGGTACTGAAGCTTTCTTT. It yields the protein CASSPLGTRGTEAFF.